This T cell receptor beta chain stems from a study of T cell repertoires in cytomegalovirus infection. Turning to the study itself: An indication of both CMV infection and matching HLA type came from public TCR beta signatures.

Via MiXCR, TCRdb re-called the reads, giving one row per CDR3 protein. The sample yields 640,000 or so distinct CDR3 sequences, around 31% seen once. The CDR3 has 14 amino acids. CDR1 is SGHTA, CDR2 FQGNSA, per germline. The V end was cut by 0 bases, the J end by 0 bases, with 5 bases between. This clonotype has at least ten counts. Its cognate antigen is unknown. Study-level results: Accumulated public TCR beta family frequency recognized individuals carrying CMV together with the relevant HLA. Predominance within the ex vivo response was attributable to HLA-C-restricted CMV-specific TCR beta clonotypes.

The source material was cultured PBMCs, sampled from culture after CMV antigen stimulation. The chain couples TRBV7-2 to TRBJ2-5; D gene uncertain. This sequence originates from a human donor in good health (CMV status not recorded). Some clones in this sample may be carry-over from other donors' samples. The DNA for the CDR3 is TGTGCCAGCAGCTTAGCGGTGTACCAAGAGACCCAGTACTTC. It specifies CASSLAVYQETQYF.